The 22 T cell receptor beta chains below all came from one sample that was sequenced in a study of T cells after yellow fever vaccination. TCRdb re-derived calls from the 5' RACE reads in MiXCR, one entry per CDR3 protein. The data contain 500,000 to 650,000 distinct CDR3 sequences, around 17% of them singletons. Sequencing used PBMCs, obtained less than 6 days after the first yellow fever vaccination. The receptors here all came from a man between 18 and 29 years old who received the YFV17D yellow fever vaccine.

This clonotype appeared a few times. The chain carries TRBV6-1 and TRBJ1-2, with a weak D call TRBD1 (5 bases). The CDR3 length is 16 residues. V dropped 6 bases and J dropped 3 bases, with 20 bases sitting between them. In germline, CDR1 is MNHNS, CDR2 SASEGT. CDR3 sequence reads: CASRSLTAPGDYGYTF. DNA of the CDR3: TGTGCCAGCAGATCCTTGACAGCCCCGGGCGACTATGGCTACACCTTC.

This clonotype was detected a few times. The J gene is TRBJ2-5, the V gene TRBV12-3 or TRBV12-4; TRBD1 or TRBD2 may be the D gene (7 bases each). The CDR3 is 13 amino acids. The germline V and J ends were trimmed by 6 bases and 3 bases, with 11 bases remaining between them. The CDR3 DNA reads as TGTGCCAGCAGATCAGGGGGGGAAGAGACCCAGTACTTC. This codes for CASRSGGEETQYF.

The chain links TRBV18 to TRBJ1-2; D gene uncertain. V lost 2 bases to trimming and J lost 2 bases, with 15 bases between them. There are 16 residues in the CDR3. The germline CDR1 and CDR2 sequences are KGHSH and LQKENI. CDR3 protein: CASSPMDGTLNYGYTF. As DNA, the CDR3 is TGTGCCAGCTCACCAATGGACGGAACCCTAAACTATGGCTACACCTTC.

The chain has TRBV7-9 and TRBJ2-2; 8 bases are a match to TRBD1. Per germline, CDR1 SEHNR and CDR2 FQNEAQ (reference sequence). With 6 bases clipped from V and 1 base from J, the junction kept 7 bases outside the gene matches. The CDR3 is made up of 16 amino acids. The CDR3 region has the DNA TGTGCCAGCAGGGCCGCGGACAGGGTGAACACCGGGGAGCTGTTTTTT. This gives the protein CASRAADRVNTGELFF.

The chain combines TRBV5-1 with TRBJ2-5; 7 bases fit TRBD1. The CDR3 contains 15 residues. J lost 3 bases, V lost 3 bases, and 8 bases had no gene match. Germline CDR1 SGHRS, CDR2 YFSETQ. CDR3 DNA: TGCGCCAGCAGCTCGCTGACAGGGAGAGAAGAGACCCAGTACTTC. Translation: CASSSLTGREETQYF.

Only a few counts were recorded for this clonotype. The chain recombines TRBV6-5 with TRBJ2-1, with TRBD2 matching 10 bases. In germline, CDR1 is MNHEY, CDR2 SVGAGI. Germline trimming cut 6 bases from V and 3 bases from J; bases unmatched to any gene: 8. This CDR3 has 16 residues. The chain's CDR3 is CASRQSGGAFYNEQFF. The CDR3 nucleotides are TGTGCCAGCAGACAAAGCGGGGGGGCCTTCTACAATGAGCAGTTCTTC.

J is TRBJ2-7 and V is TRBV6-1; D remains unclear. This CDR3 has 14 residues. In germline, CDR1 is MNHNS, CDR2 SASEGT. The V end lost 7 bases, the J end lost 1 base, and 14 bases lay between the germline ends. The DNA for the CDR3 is TGTGCCAGCACCCCAGACGGGTTTTCCTACGAGCAGTACTTC. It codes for CASTPDGFSYEQYF.

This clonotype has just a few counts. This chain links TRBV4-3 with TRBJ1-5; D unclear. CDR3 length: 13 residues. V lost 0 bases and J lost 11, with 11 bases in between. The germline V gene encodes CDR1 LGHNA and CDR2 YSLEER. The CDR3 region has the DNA TGCGCCAGCAGCCAAGAATTGAGGTTAGCCCAGCATTTT. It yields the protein CASSQELRLAQHF.

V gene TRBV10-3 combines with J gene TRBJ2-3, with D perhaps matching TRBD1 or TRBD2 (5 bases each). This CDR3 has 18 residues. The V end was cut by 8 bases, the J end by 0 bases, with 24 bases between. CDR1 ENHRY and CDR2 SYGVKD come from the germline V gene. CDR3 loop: CAILLDGAKDSSTDTQYF. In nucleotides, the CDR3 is TGTGCCATCCTCCTGGACGGGGCGAAAGACTCTAGCACAGATACGCAGTATTTT.

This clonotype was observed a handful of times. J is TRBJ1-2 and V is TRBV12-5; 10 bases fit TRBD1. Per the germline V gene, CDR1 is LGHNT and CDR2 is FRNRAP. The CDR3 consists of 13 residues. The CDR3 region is CAYTGQGTYGYTF. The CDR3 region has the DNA TGTGCATACACGGGACAGGGGACCTATGGCTACACCTTC. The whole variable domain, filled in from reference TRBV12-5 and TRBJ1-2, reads DARVTQTPRHKVTEMGQEVTMRCQPILGHNTVFWYRQTMMQGLELLAYFRNRAPLDDSGMPKDRFSAEMPDATLATLKIQPSEPRDSAVYFCAYTGQGTYGYTFGSGTRLTVV.

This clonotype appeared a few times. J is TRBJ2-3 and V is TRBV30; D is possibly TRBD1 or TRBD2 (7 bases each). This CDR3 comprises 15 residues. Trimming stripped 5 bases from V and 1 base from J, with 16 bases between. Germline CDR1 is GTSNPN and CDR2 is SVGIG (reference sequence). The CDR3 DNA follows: TGTGCCTGGGGGGGGGGACAGCGGGGCACAGATACGCAGTATTTT. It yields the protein CAWGGGQRGTDTQYF.

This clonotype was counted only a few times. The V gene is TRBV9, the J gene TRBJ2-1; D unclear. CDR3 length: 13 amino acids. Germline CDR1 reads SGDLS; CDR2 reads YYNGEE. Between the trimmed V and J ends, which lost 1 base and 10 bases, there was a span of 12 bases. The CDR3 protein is CASSVNVVGEQFF. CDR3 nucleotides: TGTGCCAGCAGCGTAAATGTAGTGGGGGAGCAGTTCTTC.

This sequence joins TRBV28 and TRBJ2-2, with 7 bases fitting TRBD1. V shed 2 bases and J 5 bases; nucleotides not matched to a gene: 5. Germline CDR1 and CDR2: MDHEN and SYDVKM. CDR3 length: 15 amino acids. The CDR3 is CASSLNRGGTGELFF. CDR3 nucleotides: TGTGCCAGCAGTTTAAACAGGGGCGGAACCGGGGAGCTGTTTTTT.

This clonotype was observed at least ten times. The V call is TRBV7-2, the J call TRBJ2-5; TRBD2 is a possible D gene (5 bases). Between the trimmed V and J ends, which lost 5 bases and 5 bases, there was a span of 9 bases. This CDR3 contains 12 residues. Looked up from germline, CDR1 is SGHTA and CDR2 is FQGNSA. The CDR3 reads CASSRPGETQYF. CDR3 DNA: TGTGCCAGCAGCCGCCCGGGGGAGACCCAGTACTTC.

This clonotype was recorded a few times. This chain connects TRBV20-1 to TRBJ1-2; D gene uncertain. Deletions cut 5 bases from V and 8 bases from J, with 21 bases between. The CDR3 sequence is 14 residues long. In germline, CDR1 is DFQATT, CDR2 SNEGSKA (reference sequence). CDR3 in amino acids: CSAPADRTGKGYTF. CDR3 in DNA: TGCAGTGCTCCCGCGGATCGGACGGGGAAAGGCTACACCTTC.

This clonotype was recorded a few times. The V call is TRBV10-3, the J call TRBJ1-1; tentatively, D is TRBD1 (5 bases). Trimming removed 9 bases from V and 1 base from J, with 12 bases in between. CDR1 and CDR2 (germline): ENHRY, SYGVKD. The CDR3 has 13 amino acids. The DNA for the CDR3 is TGTGCCATGGCTTGGGGCACGAACACTGAAGCTTTCTTT. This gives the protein CAMAWGTNTEAFF.

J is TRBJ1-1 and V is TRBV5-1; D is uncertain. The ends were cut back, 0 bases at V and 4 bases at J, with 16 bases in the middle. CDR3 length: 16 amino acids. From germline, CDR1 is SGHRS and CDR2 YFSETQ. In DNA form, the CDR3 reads TGCGCCAGCAGCTTGGCCCCTACTAACGTGGGCACTGAAGCTTTCTTT. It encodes CASSLAPTNVGTEAFF.

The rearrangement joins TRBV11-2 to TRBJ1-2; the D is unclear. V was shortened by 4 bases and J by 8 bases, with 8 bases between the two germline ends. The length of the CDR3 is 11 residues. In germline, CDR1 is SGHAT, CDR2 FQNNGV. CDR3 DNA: TGTGCCAGCAGCTCCACCGCGGGCTACACCTTC. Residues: CASSSTAGYTF.

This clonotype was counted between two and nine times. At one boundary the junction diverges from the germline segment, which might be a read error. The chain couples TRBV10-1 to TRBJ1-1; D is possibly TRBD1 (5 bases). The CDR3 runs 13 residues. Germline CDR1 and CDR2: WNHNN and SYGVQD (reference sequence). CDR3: CATRRDLKTEAFF. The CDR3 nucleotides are TGCGCCACGCGCAGGGACTTGAAGACTGAAGCTTTCTTT.

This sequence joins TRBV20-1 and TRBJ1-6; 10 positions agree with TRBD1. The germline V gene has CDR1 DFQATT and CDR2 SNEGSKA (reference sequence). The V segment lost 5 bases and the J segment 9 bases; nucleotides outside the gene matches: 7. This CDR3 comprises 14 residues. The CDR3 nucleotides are TGCAGTGCTTCGGGACAGGGGCCCGCTTCACCCCTCCACTTT. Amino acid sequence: CSASGQGPASPLHF.

CDR3 coding DNA: TGTGCCAGCAGCTTAGTTCATGGGGGTTCTGAAAAACTGTTTTTT. Translation gives CASSLVHGGSEKLFF. The chain joins TRBV11-2 to TRBJ1-4; the D gene is possibly TRBD1 (5 bases). Germline assignment: CDR1 SGHAT and CDR2 FQNNGV. V dropped 1 base and J dropped 7 bases, with 13 bases sitting between them. The CDR3 is made up of 15 amino acids.

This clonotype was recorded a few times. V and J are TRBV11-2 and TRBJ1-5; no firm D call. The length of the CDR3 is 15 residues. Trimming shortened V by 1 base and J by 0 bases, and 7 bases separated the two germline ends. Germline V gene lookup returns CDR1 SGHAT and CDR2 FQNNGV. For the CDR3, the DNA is TGTGCCAGCAGCTTAGCGGAGGGTAGCAATCAGCCCCAGCATTTT. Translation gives CASSLAEGSNQPQHF.